This TCR beta chain was profiled in a study of T cells expressing NK-cell markers. CDR1 and CDR2 from the germline V gene are MNHEY and SMNVEV (reference sequence). The CDR3 sequence is 16 residues long. TCRdb derives one entry per CDR3 protein from the 5' RACE reads, leaving out DNA. The data include over 150,000 distinct CDR3 sequences; the top ten clones carry around a third. The TCR comes from a woman in her fifties or sixties in good health. The rearrangement uses TRBV27 and TRBJ2-7; TCRdb's assignment of TRBD2 cannot be checked, as there is no DNA. Sequencing used blood T cells: a sorted CD56 or NKG2C T cell subset, CD4+ or CD8+ T cells, or bulk PBMC T cells (not recorded which). The CDR3 loop reads CASSSPSTSFPHEQYF.